Presented here are 10 T cell receptor beta chains from one specimen sequenced in a study of blood T cell repertoires in COVID-19. Clones were read by immunoSEQ multiplex PCR, and TCRdb kept only the in-frame ones, dropping some. The sample lists about 440,000 clones, 90% occurring once. The specimen sequenced was PBMCs or T cells enriched from blood (not recorded which). These receptors were collected from a man in his late teens or twenties who had recovered from COVID-19.

This clone was recorded once. The gene calls are TRBV5-4 and TRBJ1-6, with TRBD1 matching over 7 bases. This CDR3 contains 16 residues. Germline V gives CDR1 SGHNT, CDR2 YYREEE (reference sequence). The V and J ends lost 5 bases and 0 bases, in that order; junction bases with no gene match: 5. CDR3 amino acids: CASSPRDSSYNSPLHF. CDR3 bases: TGTGCCAGCAGTCCAAGGGACAGCTCCTATAATTCACCCCTCCACTTT. Supplemented by reference TRBV5-4 and TRBJ1-6, the full variable domain reads ETGVTQSPTHLIKTRGQQVTLRCSSQSGHNTVSWYQQALGQGPQFIFQYYREEENGRGNFPPRFSGLQFPNYSSELNVNALELDDSALYLCASSPRDSSYNSPLHFGNGTRLTVT.

This clone was seen just once. The gene calls are TRBV28 and TRBJ2-7; 7 bases align to TRBD1. The CDR3 totals 15 residues. Losses at the gene ends were 5 bases for V and 0 bases for J; bases not matched to a gene: 7. The V gene's germline CDR1 is MDHEN and CDR2 SYDVKM. For the CDR3, the DNA is TGTGCCAGCAGTCCCATGACAGGGAGCTCCTACGAGCAGTACTTC. This sequence encodes CASSPMTGSSYEQYF.

The chain links TRBV19 to TRBJ2-5, with D possibly being TRBD1 (6 bases). The V end was cut by 2 bases, the J end by 3 bases, with 10 bases between. The germline V gene has CDR1 LNHDA and CDR2 SQIVND (reference sequence). There are 14 residues in the CDR3. The CDR3 region has the DNA TGTGCCAGTAGTATATCCGGGACAAAAGAGACCCAGTACTTC. Translated, it gives CASSISGTKETQYF.

This chain joins TRBV28 and TRBJ2-7; TRBD1 matches 9 bases. Trimming removed 4 bases from V and 5 bases from J; junction bases left unmatched: 3. The CDR3 consists of 13 residues. CDR1 is MDHEN, CDR2 SYDVKM, per germline. CDR3 residues: CASSSRDRDEQYF. The CDR3 DNA reads as TGTGCCAGCAGTTCTAGGGACAGGGACGAGCAGTACTTC.

V and J are TRBV27 and TRBJ1-2; a weak D match, TRBD1 (5 bases). The CDR3 runs to 15 residues. Germline V gene sequence: CDR1 MNHEY, CDR2 SMNVEV (reference sequence). The V end lost 6 bases, the J end lost 4 bases, and 18 bases lay between the germline ends. The CDR3 loop is CASSPAGGGIYGYTF. The CDR3 DNA follows: TGTGCCAGCAGCCCCGCCGGGGGAGGGATCTATGGCTACACCTTC.

The gene calls are TRBV29-1 and TRBJ1-1, with D possibly TRBD1 on 5 matching bases. The germline V gene has CDR1 SQVTM and CDR2 ANQGSEA. The CDR3 extends over 13 amino acids. Trimming pared 4 bases from V and 2 bases from J, leaving 11 bases between. CDR3 loop: CSVGQKLNTEAFF. CDR3 DNA: TGCAGCGTTGGACAGAAATTAAACACTGAAGCTTTCTTT.

This chain connects TRBV27 to TRBJ2-2, with D perhaps matching TRBD2 (6 bases). V lost 5 bases and J lost 3, with 16 bases in between. Germline V gene data show CDR1 as MNHEY and CDR2 as SMNVEV (reference sequence). The CDR3 runs to 16 residues. The CDR3 nucleotides are TGTGCCAGCAGTGCCCGATCGGGACTTTACACCGGGGAGCTGTTTTTT. Protein product: CASSARSGLYTGELFF.

This clone was seen only once. This rearrangement joins TRBV27 to TRBJ1-2, with 11 bases aligning to TRBD1. The ends lost 4 bases at V and 1 base at J; junction bases unmatched: 2. Germline CDR1 and CDR2: MNHEY and SMNVEV (reference sequence). The CDR3 runs to 15 residues. Written as DNA, the CDR3 is TGTGCCAGCAGTTATGGGACAGGGGGTAACTATGGCTACACCTTC. This translates into CASSYGTGGNYGYTF.

About this clone: Other nucleotide sequences in the sample specify the same CDR3. The chain has TRBV18 and TRBJ1-4; perhaps TRBD1 as D (6 bases). V shed 3 bases and J shed 5 bases, with 7 bases lying between them. Germline CDR1 reads KGHSH; CDR2 reads LQKENI. This CDR3 contains 13 residues. CDR3 residues: CASSPDRNEKLFF. As DNA, the CDR3 is TGTGCCAGCTCACCCGACAGGAATGAAAAACTGTTTTTT.

The CDR3 reads CASSPGSGTAYGYTF. The CDR3 coding sequence is TGTGCCAGCAGCCCGGGATCCGGGACAGCCTATGGCTACACCTTC. This chain uses TRBV14 with TRBJ1-2, with TRBD1 matching 7 bases. Germline V gene data show CDR1 as SGHDN and CDR2 as FVKESK. This CDR3 is 15 amino acids long. V lost 4 bases, J lost 4 bases, and 9 bases stayed unmatched.